The 28 T cell receptor beta chains below were found in one sample sequenced in a study of T-cell memory formation after mild COVID-19. MiXCR, run by TCRdb on the 5' RACE reads, gives a single entry per CDR3 protein. The sample shows approximately 65,000 distinct CDR3 sequences, about a tenth of them seen only once. The sample consisted of PBMCs or a T cell subset sorted from them (not recorded which). These receptors came from a man aged 18 to 29 who had mild COVID-19 (a few samples of this study predate the infection). Cell type and time point are not known.

This clonotype appeared a few times. The chain has TRBV7-2 and TRBJ1-2, with 9 positions matching TRBD1. The germline V gene encodes CDR1 SGHTA and CDR2 FQGNSA. V was clipped by 0 bases and J by 4 bases; unmatched bases: 6. This CDR3 spans 16 amino acids. Written as DNA, the CDR3 is TGTGCCAGCAGCTTAGCGGCGGGACAGGGCTCCTATGGCTACACCTTC. This gives the protein CASSLAAGQGSYGYTF.

The chain recombines TRBV5-1 with TRBJ2-1, with D perhaps TRBD2 (6 bases). Between the trimmed V and J ends, which lost 4 bases and 5 bases, there was a span of 13 bases. Germline V lookup: CDR1 SGHRS, CDR2 YFSETQ. This CDR3 region has 14 residues. CDR3 in DNA: TGCGCCAGCAGCATTTGGGGGGACGACAATGAGCAGTTCTTC. Protein product: CASSIWGDDNEQFF.

This clonotype appeared a single time. V gene TRBV14 combines with J gene TRBJ2-7; D is perhaps TRBD1 or TRBD2 (5 bases each). The CDR3 extends over 12 amino acids. Looked up from germline, CDR1 is SGHDN and CDR2 is FVKESK. The V end was cut by 4 bases, the J end by 4 bases, with 8 bases between. CDR3 DNA sequence: TGTGCCAGCAGCCGGGGACCGTACGAGCAGTACGTC. Protein product: CASSRGPYEQYV.

The rearrangement joins TRBV5-4 to TRBJ2-1, with D maybe TRBD2 (6 bases). The length of the CDR3 is 15 residues. The V end lost 3 bases, the J end lost 3 bases, and 13 bases lay between the germline ends. The germline gives CDR1 SGHNT, CDR2 YYREEE (reference sequence). CDR3 region: CASSSEGGVYNEQFF. The CDR3 bases are TGTGCCAGCAGCTCCGAGGGAGGCGTCTACAATGAGCAGTTCTTC.

Many counts were recorded for this clonotype. This rearrangement joins TRBV5-1 to TRBJ1-2; D may be TRBD1 (5 bases). CDR1 is SGHRS, CDR2 YFSETQ, per germline. The CDR3 spans 14 residues. V was clipped by 0 bases and J by 4 bases, with 10 bases between them. The CDR3 DNA is TGCGCCAGCAGCTTGGCGGGAAGGGGCTATGGCTACACCTTC. Translating gives CASSLAGRGYGYTF.

This clonotype was counted many times. The chain combines TRBV3-1 with TRBJ2-1; 8 bases are a match to TRBD1. CDR3 length: 14 residues. CDR1 and CDR2 (germline): LGHDT, YNNKEL (reference sequence). J gave up 1 base and V 9 bases, and 5 bases lay outside the gene matches. CDR3 in DNA: TGTGCCAGTACCAACAGGGGGTCCTACAATGAGCAGTTCTTC. Protein sequence: CASTNRGSYNEQFF.

This clonotype was seen many times. V and J are TRBV5-6 and TRBJ1-6; 8 nucleotides align to TRBD1. Per the germline V gene, CDR1 is SGHDT and CDR2 is YYEEEE. The CDR3 sequence is 15 residues long. V was clipped by 4 bases and J by 10 bases; unmatched bases: 10. CDR3 residues: CASSRYGTGESPLHF. Written as DNA, the CDR3 is TGTGCCAGCAGCCGGTACGGGACAGGCGAATCACCCCTCCACTTT. The entire variable domain, with the rest obtained from reference TRBV5-6 and TRBJ1-6, is as follows: DAGVTQSPTHLIKTRGQQVTLRCSPKSGHDTVSWYQQALGQGPQFIFQYYEEEERQRGNFPDRFSGHQFPNYSSELNVNALLLGDSALYLCASSRYGTGESPLHFGNGTRLTVT.

The chain links TRBV4-1 to TRBJ2-5; 8 positions match TRBD1. This CDR3 has 14 amino acids. Germline lookup yields CDR1 MGHRA and CDR2 YSYEKL. After removal of 1 base from V and 4 bases from J, the junction contained 2 bases not matched to a gene. CDR3 sequence reads: CASSQGQGIETQYF. The CDR3 coding sequence is TGCGCCAGCAGCCAAGGACAGGGGATAGAGACCCAGTACTTC.

This clonotype was detected ten times or more. J is TRBJ2-7 and V is TRBV6-5, with 10 bases that match TRBD2. Trimming cost V 0 bases and J 3 bases; bases outside gene matches: 5. The CDR3 has 16 residues. Germline V gene lookup returns CDR1 MNHEY and CDR2 SVGAGI. DNA of the CDR3: TGTGCCAGCAGTTACTCTCTAGCGGGGGCCTTCTACGAGCAGTACTTC. It codes for CASSYSLAGAFYEQYF.

This clonotype appeared many times. V gene TRBV24-1 combines with J gene TRBJ2-2; D is possibly TRBD1 (6 bases). The ends were cut back, 5 bases at V and 5 bases at J, with 14 bases in the middle. The CDR3 runs 15 residues. Germline lookup yields CDR1 KGHDR and CDR2 SFDVKD. The DNA for the CDR3 is TGTGCCACCAGTGGTGTCCGGGACACAACCGGGGAGCTGTTTTTT. Encoded protein: CATSGVRDTTGELFF.

This clonotype has just a few counts. The V and J genes are TRBV5-1 and TRBJ2-2; unclear D gene. CDR1 and CDR2 from the germline V gene are SGHRS and YFSETQ. The CDR3 contains 15 residues. V shed 0 bases and J shed 0 bases, with 6 bases lying between them. The CDR3 loop is CASSLESSNTGELFF. The CDR3 coding sequence is TGCGCCAGCAGCTTGGAGAGTTCGAACACCGGGGAGCTGTTTTTT.

This clonotype was observed a handful of times. The chain combines TRBV19 with TRBJ2-3, with D perhaps TRBD1 (6 bases). The V end was cut by 9 bases, the J end by 2 bases, with 15 bases between. Germline CDR1 is LNHDA and CDR2 is SQIVND (reference sequence). The CDR3 consists of 14 residues. CDR3 coding DNA: TGTGCCAGCCGACAGGAGCACGCCACAGATACGCAGTATTTT. Amino acid sequence: CASRQEHATDTQYF.

In its sample, this clonotype was seen a few times. CDR3 bases: TGCGCCAGCAGCTTGACTAGCGGGGGGGCGGAAGATACGCAGTATTTT. Its protein is CASSLTSGGAEDTQYF. The chain recombines TRBV5-1 with TRBJ2-3, with TRBD2 matching over 13 bases. V dropped 1 base and J dropped 5; count of bases not matched to a gene: 4. This CDR3 has 16 residues. Germline V lookup: CDR1 SGHRS, CDR2 YFSETQ.

This clonotype was found many times. The chain uses TRBV12-3 or TRBV12-4 and TRBJ2-5, with D perhaps matching TRBD2 (6 bases). V dropped 3 bases and J dropped 3 bases, with 14 bases sitting between them. The CDR3 runs 15 residues. CDR3 in amino acids: CASSFGGVRKETQYF. The CDR3 nucleotides are TGTGCCAGCAGTTTTGGCGGGGTGCGGAAAGAGACCCAGTACTTC.

The V and J genes are TRBV12-3 or TRBV12-4 and TRBJ1-5; 12 bases agree with TRBD1. V gave up 6 bases and J gave up 7 bases; unmatched junction bases: 7. This CDR3 region has 15 residues. Here the CDR3 reads CASSQGTGGRQPQHF. The DNA for the CDR3 is TGTGCCAGCAGCCAGGGGACAGGGGGCCGCCAGCCCCAGCATTTT.

This clonotype was counted a few times. The gene calls are TRBV20-1 and TRBJ1-1; D remains unclear. This CDR3 has 13 residues. CDR1 is DFQATT and CDR2 is SNEGSKA in the germline V gene (reference sequence). The ends were cut back, 6 bases at V and 0 bases at J, with 11 bases in the middle. The CDR3 DNA is TGCAGTGCGAGGACGGCTATGAACACTGAAGCTTTCTTT. It encodes CSARTAMNTEAFF.

This clonotype was recorded a few times. The chain combines TRBV29-1 with TRBJ1-5, with a weak D call TRBD1 (5 bases). The CDR3 covers 15 residues. Trimming removed 4 bases from V and 3 bases from J, with 16 bases in between. The V gene's germline CDR1 is SQVTM and CDR2 ANQGSEA. The CDR3 sequence is CSVAGSQGDNQPQHF. The CDR3 DNA follows: TGCAGCGTTGCAGGGAGTCAGGGAGACAATCAGCCCCAGCATTTT.

This clonotype was counted between two and nine times. The genes are TRBV7-2 and TRBJ2-7; 8 bases fit TRBD1. With 2 bases clipped from V and 2 bases from J, the junction kept 2 bases outside the gene matches. This CDR3 has 14 amino acids. Germline lookup yields CDR1 SGHTA and CDR2 FQGNSA. For the CDR3, the DNA is TGTGCCAGCAGCTTAAGGGACAGGACCTACGAGCAGTACTTC. Protein: CASSLRDRTYEQYF.

The chain uses TRBV5-6 and TRBJ2-7; possibly TRBD2 for D (7 bases). Germline assignment: CDR1 SGHDT and CDR2 YYEEEE. This CDR3 region has 15 residues. V was pared by 4 bases and J by 3 bases, with 17 bases between. The CDR3 DNA reads TGTGCCAGCAGCCCCACGGGGGGCTGGGACTACGAGCAGTACGTC. Translated: CASSPTGGWDYEQYV.

This clonotype was observed a few times. The V gene is TRBV7-3, the J gene TRBJ1-3; D gene uncertain. The germline CDR1 and CDR2 sequences are SGHTA and FQGTGA. Trimming shortened V by 1 base and J by 4 bases, and 5 bases separated the two germline ends. This CDR3 is 13 amino acids long. CDR3 DNA sequence: TGTGCCAGCAGCTTAAGCTCCGGAAACACCATATATTTT. Its protein is CASSLSSGNTIYF.

The chain uses TRBV10-3 and TRBJ1-5; D remains ambiguous. The CDR3 extends over 14 amino acids. V was cut by 0 bases and J by 5 bases, with 8 bases left in between. Per germline, CDR1 ENHRY and CDR2 SYGVKD. The CDR3 coding sequence is TGTGCCATCAGTGAGTCGTTAGGTGATCAGCCCCAGCATTTT. It is translated as CAISESLGDQPQHF.

This clonotype was counted a few times. V is TRBV20-1 and J is TRBJ1-2; tentatively, D is TRBD1 (5 bases). The CDR3 has 12 residues. Germline V lookup: CDR1 DFQATT, CDR2 SNEGSKA (reference sequence). V was pared by 6 bases and J by 5 bases, with 13 bases between. CDR3 amino acids: CSAGAYNYGYTF. Here the CDR3 DNA reads TGCAGTGCCGGGGCTTACAATTATGGCTACACCTTC.

This clonotype appeared a few times. The chain is built from TRBV4-3 and TRBJ1-2; tentatively, D is TRBD1 (5 bases). Germline V lookup: CDR1 LGHNA, CDR2 YSLEER. V dropped 5 bases and J dropped 4 bases, with 8 bases sitting between them. The CDR3 is made up of 12 amino acids. CDR3 protein: CASSSGAYGYTF. The CDR3 coding sequence is TGCGCCAGCAGCAGCGGGGCCTATGGCTACACCTTC.

The rearrangement links TRBV6-5 to TRBJ1-2, with TRBD1 matching over 7 bases. From germline, CDR1 is MNHEY and CDR2 SVGAGI. The J segment lost 6 bases and the V segment lost 6 bases, leaving 13 bases of the junction unmatched. CDR3 length equals 15 residues. CDR3 in DNA: TGTGCCAGCAGCCCGACCCTGACAGGGTCGGATGGCTACACCTTC. As protein: CASSPTLTGSDGYTF.

The chain couples TRBV3-1 to TRBJ2-2; tentatively, D is TRBD1 (6 bases). The CDR3 runs to 17 residues. V lost 2 bases and J lost 0, with 13 bases in between. Germline values: CDR1 LGHDT, CDR2 YNNKEL (reference sequence). The CDR3 coding sequence is TGTGCCAGCAGCCAACCGACAGGATCGGCGAACACCGGGGAGCTGTTTTTT. This codes for CASSQPTGSANTGELFF.

The sample holds many counts of this clonotype. CDR3 loop: CASSQDWRGNQPQHF. In DNA, the CDR3 is TGTGCCAGCAGCCAAGATTGGAGGGGCAATCAGCCCCAGCATTTT. The chain uses TRBV4-2 and TRBJ1-5; D is undetermined. This CDR3 contains 15 residues. The germline gives CDR1 LGHNA, CDR2 YNFKEQ. The ends were cut back, 0 bases at V and 2 bases at J, with 8 bases in the middle.

Worth noting for this clonotype: Mismatch with germline at one junction end may stem from a read error. This chain joins TRBV5-1 and TRBJ2-7; TRBD1 matches 9 bases. Germline V gives CDR1 SGHRS, CDR2 YFSETQ. The length of the CDR3 is 14 residues. The CDR3 DNA follows: TGCGCCAGCAGTGTATCGATAGGGGGACAGGGTCGCTCTTTC. Translating it yields CASSVSIGGQGRSF.

This rearrangement joins TRBV5-1 to TRBJ1-1, with D perhaps matching TRBD1 (5 bases). This CDR3 has 15 amino acids. Trimming removed 3 bases at V and 1 base at J, with 13 bases between. CDR1 SGHRS and CDR2 YFSETQ come from the germline V gene. The chain's CDR3 is CASSSTGTPNTEAFF. CDR3 nucleotide sequence: TGCGCCAGCAGCTCCACCGGGACCCCGAACACTGAAGCTTTCTTT.